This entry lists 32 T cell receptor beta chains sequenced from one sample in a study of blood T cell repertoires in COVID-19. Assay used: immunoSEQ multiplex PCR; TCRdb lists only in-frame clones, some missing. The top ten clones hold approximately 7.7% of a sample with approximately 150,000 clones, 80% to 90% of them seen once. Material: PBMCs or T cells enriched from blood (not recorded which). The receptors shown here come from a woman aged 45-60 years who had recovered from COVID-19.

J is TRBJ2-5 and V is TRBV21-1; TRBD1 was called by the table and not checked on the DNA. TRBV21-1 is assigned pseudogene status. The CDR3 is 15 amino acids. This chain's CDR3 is CASSKEAERGETQYF. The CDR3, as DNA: TGTGCCAGCAGCAAAGAGGCGGAGAGGGGGGAGACCCAGTACTTC.

The CDR3 bases are TGTGCCAGCAGCAGTGGGGACAGGGTGGGAGGAGGCTACACCTTC. Protein sequence: CASSSGDRVGGGYTF. J is TRBJ1-2 and V is TRBV5-4; TRBD1 matches 9 bases. V lost 4 bases, J lost 8 bases, and 12 bases stayed unmatched. This CDR3 is built from 15 residues. CDR1 is SGHNT and CDR2 is YYREEE in the germline V gene (reference sequence). Complete variable domain (other parts from reference TRBV5-4 and TRBJ1-2): ETGVTQSPTHLIKTRGQQVTLRCSSQSGHNTVSWYQQALGQGPQFIFQYYREEENGRGNFPPRFSGLQFPNYSSELNVNALELDDSALYLCASSSGDRVGGGYTFGSGTRLTVV.

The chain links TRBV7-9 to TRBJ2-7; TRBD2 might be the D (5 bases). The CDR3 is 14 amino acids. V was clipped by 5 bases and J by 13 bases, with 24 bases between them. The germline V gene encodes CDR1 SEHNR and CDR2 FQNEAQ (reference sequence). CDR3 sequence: CASSPGSATLTLYF. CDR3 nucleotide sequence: TGTGCCAGCAGCCCGGGGAGCGCAACCCTCACCCTCTACTTC.

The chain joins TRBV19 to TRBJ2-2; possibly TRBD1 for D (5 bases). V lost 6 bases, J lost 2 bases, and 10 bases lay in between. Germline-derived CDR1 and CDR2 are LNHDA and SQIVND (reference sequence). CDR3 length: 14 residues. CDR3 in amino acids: CASSPTDNTGELFF. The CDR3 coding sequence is TGTGCCAGTAGCCCGACAGATAACACCGGGGAGCTGTTTTTT.

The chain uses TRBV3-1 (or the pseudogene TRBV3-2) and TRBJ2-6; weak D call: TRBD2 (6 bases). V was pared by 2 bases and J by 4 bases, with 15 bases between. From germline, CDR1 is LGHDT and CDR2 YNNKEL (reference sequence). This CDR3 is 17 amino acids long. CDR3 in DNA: TGTGCCAGCAGCCAACCCCGCGGAGGGACCGGGGCCAACGTCCTGACTTTC. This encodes CASSQPRGGTGANVLTF.

Written as DNA, the CDR3 is TGTGCCAGTAGTCTCCGGACAGGTGGACAAGAGACCCAGTACTTC. Its translation: CASSLRTGGQETQYF. The chain joins TRBV19 to TRBJ2-5; 7 positions agree with TRBD1. Germline V gene lookup returns CDR1 LNHDA and CDR2 SQIVND (reference sequence). After removal of 5 bases from V and 2 bases from J, the junction contained 8 bases not matched to a gene. The CDR3 loop spans 15 amino acids. The full variable domain, rest sourced from reference TRBV19 and TRBJ2-5, is DGGITQSPKYLFRKEGQNVTLSCEQNLNHDAMYWYRQDPGQGLRLIYYSQIVNDFQKGDIAEGYSVSREKKESFPLTVTSAQKNPTAFYLCASSLRTGGQETQYFGPGTRLLVL.

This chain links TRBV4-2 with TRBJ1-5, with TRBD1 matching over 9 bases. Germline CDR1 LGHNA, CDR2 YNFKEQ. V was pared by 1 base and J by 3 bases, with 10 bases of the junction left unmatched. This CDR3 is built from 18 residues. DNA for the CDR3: TGTGCCAGCAGCCAAGCACAGGGGGCGTTGAGTAACAATCAGCCCCAGCATTTT. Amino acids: CASSQAQGALSNNQPQHF.

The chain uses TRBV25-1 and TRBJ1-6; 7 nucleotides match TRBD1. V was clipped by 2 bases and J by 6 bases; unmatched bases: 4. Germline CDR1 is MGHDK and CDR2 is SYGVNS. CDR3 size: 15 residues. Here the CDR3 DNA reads TGTGCCAGCAGTGAACACCACAGGGGTAATTCACCCCTCCACTTT. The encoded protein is CASSEHHRGNSPLHF.

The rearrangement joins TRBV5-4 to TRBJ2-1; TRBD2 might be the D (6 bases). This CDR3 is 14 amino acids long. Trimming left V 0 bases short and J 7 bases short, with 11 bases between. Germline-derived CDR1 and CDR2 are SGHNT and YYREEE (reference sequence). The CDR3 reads CASSLGGRENEQFF. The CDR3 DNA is TGTGCCAGCAGCTTGGGGGGTCGGGAGAATGAGCAGTTCTTC.

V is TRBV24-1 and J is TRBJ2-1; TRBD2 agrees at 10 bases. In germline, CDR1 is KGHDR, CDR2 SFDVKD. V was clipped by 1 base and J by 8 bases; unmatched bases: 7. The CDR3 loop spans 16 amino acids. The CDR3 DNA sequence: TGTGCCACCAGTGATTTCGTAGCTAGCGGGAGCTATGAGCAGTTCTTC. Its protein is CATSDFVASGSYEQFF.

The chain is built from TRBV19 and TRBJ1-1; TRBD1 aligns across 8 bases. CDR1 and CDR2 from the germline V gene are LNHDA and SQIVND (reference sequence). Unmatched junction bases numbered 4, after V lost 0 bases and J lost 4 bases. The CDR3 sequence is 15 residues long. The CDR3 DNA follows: TGTGCCAGTAGTATAGATCAGGGGGCTGGCACTGAAGCTTTCTTT. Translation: CASSIDQGAGTEAFF.

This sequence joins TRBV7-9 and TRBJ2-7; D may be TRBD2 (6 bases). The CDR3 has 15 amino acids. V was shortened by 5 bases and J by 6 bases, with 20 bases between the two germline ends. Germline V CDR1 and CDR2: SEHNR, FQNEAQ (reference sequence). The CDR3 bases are TGTGCCAGCAGCCGGCCGGGACTGGAACTTTCCGAGCAGTACTTC. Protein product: CASSRPGLELSEQYF.

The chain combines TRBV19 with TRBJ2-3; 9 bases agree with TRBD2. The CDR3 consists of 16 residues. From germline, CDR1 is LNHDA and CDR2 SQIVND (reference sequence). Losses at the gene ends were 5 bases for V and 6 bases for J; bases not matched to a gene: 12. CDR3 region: CASSSLGSGGLDTQYF. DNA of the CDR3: TGTGCCAGTAGTTCTCTTGGGAGCGGGGGGCTGGATACGCAGTATTTT.

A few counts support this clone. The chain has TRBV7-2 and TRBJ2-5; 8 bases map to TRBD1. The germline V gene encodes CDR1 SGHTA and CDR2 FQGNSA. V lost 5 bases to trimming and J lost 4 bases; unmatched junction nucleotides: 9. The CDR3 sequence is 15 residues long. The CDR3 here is CASSPGTGGSETQYF. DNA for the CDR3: TGTGCCAGCAGCCCCGGGACAGGAGGGTCAGAGACCCAGTACTTC.

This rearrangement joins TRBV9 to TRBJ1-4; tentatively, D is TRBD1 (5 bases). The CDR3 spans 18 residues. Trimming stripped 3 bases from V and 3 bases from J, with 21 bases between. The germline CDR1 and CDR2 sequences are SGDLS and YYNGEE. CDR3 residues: CASSAQGGVYRANEKLFF. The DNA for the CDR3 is TGTGCCAGCAGCGCCCAGGGAGGGGTGTACAGAGCTAATGAAAAACTGTTTTTT.

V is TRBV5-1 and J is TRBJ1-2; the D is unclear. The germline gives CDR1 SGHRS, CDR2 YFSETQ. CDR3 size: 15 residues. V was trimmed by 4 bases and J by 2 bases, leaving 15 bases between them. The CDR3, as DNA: TGCGCCAGCAGCGACAACGGACTGGGGAACTATGGCTACACCTTC. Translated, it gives CASSDNGLGNYGYTF. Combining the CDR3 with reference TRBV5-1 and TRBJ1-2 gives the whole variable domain KAGVTQTPRYLIKTRGQQVTLSCSPISGHRSVSWYQQTPGQGLQFLFEYFSETQRNKGNFPGRFSGRQFSNSRSEMNVSTLELGDSALYLCASSDNGLGNYGYTFGSGTRLTVV.

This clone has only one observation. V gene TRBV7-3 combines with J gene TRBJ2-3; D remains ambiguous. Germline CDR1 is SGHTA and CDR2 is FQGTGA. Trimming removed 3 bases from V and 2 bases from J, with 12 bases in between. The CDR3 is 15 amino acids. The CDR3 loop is CASSFTGLPTDTQYF. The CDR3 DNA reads TGTGCCAGCAGCTTCACGGGTCTCCCCACAGATACGCAGTATTTT.

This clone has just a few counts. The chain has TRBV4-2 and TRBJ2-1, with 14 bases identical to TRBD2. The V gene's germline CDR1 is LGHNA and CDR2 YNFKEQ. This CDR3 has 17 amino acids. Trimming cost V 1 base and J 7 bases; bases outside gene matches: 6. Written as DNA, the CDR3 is TGTGCCAGCAGCCAAGTAGTGACTAGCGGGAGGGGAAATGAGCAGTTCTTC. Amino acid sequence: CASSQVVTSGRGNEQFF.

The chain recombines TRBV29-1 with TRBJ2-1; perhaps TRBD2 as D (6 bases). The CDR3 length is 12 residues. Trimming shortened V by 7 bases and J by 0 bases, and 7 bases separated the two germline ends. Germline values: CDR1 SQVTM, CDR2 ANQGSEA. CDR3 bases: TGCAGCGCGGACTACTCCTACAATGAGCAGTTCTTC. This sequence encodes CSADYSYNEQFF.

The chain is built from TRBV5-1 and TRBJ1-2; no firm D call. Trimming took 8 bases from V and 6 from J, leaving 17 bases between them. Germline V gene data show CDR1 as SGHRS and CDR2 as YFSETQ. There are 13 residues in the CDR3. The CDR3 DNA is TGCGCCAGTGGGCATAGGGCGGGAAATGGCTACACCTTC. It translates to CASGHRAGNGYTF.

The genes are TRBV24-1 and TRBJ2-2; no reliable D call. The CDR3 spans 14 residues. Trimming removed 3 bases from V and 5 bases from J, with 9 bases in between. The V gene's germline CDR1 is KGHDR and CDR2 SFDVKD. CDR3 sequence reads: CATSDPSATGELFF. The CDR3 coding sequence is TGTGCCACCAGTGATCCCAGTGCTACCGGGGAGCTGTTTTTT.

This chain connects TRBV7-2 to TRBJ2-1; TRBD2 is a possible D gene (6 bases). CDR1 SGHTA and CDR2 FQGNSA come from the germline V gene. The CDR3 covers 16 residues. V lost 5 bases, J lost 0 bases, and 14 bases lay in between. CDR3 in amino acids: CASSPTRDSSYNEQFF. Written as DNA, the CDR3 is TGTGCCAGCAGCCCCACCCGGGACTCCTCCTACAATGAGCAGTTCTTC.

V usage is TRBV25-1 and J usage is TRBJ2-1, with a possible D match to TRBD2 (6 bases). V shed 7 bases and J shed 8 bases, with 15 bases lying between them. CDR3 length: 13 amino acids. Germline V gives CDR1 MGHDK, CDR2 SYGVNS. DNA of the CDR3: TGTGCCAGCACAAAAAATGGGGGGTATGAGCAGTTCTTC. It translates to CASTKNGGYEQFF.

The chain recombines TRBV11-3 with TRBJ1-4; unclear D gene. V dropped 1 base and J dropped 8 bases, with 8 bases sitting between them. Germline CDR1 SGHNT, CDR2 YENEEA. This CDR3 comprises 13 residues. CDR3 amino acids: CASSLAIEEKLFF. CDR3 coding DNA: TGTGCCAGCAGCTTAGCCATAGAGGAAAAACTGTTTTTT.

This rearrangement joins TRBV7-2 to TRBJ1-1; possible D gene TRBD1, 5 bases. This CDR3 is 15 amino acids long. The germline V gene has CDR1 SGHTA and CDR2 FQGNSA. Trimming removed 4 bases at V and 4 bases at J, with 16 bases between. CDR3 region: CASSYIAGGGTEAFF. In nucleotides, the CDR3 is TGTGCCAGCAGCTACATAGCGGGGGGAGGCACTGAAGCTTTCTTT.

The CDR3, as DNA: TGTGCCATCAGTCACAGAGCAGATACGCAGTATTTT. It specifies CAISHRADTQYF. V and J are TRBV10-3 and TRBJ2-3; D not resolved. CDR3 length: 12 residues. Trimming removed 5 bases from V and 4 bases from J, with 7 bases in between. CDR1 is ENHRY and CDR2 is SYGVKD in the germline V gene.

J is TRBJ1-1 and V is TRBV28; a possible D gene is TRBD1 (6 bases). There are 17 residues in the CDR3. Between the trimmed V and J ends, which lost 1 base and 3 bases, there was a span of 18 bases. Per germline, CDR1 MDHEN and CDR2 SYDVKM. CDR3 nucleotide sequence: TGTGCCAGCAGTTTATCCGCTCGGGGGGCGGAGGACACTGAAGCTTTCTTT. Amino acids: CASSLSARGAEDTEAFF.

The CDR3 coding sequence is TGTGCCAGCAGATCCGACAGGGGAATAGATGGCTACACCTTC. It encodes CASRSDRGIDGYTF. V gene TRBV7-8 combines with J gene TRBJ1-2; 8 bases align to TRBD1. V dropped 6 bases and J dropped 6; count of bases not matched to a gene: 9. Germline CDR1 is SGHVS and CDR2 is FQNEAQ. The CDR3 has 14 amino acids. Combining the CDR3 with reference TRBV7-8 and TRBJ1-2 gives the whole variable domain GAGVSQSPRYKVAKRGQDVALRCDPISGHVSLFWYQQALGQGPEFLTYFQNEAQLDKSGLPSDRFFAERPEGSVSTLKIQRTQQEDSAVYLCASRSDRGIDGYTFGSGTRLTVV.

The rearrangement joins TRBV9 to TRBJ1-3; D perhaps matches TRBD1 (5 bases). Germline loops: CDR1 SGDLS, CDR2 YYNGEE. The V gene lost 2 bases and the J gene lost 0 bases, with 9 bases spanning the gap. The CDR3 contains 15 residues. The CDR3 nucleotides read TGTGCCAGCAGCGTCGGCGGGGGCTCTGGAAACACCATATATTTT. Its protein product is CASSVGGGSGNTIYF.

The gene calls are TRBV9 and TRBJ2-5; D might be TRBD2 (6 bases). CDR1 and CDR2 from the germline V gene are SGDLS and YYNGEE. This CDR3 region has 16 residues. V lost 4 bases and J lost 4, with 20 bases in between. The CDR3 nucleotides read TGTGCCAGCAGCTACGTGGGTGCAGGGAGGATAGAGACCCAGTACTTC. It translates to CASSYVGAGRIETQYF. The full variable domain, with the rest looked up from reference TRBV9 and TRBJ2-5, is DSGVTQTPKHLITATGQRVTLRCSPRSGDLSVYWYQQSLDQGLQFLIQYYNGEERAKGNILERFSAQQFPDLHSELNLSSLELGDSALYFCASSYVGAGRIETQYFGPGTRLLVL.

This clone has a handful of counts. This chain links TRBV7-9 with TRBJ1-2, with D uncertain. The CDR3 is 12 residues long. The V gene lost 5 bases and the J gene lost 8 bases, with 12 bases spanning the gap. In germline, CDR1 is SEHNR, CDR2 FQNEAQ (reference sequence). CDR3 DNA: TGTGCCAGCAGCCCCGAATCCGGGGGCTACACCTTC. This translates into CASSPESGGYTF.

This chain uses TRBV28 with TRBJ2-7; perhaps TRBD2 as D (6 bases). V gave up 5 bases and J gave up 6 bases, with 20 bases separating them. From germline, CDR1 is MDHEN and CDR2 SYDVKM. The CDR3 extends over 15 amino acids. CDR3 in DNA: TGTGCCAGCAGTCCACGCAGCCGGGTCGGGGGCGAGCAGTACTTC. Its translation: CASSPRSRVGGEQYF.